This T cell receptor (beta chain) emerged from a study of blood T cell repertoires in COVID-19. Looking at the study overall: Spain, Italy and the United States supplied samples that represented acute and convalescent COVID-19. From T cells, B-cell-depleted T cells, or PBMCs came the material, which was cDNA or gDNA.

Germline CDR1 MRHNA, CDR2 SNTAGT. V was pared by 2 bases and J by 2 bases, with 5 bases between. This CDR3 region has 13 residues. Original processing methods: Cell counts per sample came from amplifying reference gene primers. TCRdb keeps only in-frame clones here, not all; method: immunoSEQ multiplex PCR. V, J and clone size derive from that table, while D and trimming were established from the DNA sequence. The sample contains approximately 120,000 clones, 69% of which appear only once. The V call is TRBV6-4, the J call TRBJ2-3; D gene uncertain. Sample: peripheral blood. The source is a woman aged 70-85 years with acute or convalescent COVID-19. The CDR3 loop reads CASSDGSTDTQYF. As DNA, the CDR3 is TGTGCCAGCAGTGACGGCTCCACAGATACGCAGTATTTT.